The T cell receptor beta chain described here comes from a study of radiotherapy plus CTLA-4 blockade in lung cancer. Study conclusions and caveats: In blood, early T cell clone dynamics reportedly predicted response best, together with interferon-beta. There was expansion of tumor-derived TCR clones in blood after radiotherapy plus ipilimumab.

Generated by immunoSEQ multiplex PCR, the TCRdb table keeps only in-frame clones and is missing some. The table lists about 73,000 clones, around 90% of them singletons. This clone occurred a few times. Its antigen is not identified. Other DNA variants within this sample encode the same CDR3. Enrolled patients, whose metastatic non-small-cell lung cancer was chemo-refractory, received focal radiation plus CTLA-4 blockade with ipilimumab. Sequences were derived from peripheral blood, sampled from a patient treated with radiotherapy plus ipilimumab. The TCR comes from a human donor with non-small cell lung cancer that progressed on radiotherapy plus ipilimumab.

The CDR3 DNA follows: TGTGCCAGCACTGTTCACAATGAGCAGTTCTTC. This gives the protein CASTVHNEQFF. The chain joins TRBV2 to TRBJ2-1; D is unclear. The CDR3 totals 11 residues. Germline CDR1 and CDR2: SNHLY and FYNNEI. The ends were cut back, 7 bases at V and 5 bases at J, with 6 bases in the middle.